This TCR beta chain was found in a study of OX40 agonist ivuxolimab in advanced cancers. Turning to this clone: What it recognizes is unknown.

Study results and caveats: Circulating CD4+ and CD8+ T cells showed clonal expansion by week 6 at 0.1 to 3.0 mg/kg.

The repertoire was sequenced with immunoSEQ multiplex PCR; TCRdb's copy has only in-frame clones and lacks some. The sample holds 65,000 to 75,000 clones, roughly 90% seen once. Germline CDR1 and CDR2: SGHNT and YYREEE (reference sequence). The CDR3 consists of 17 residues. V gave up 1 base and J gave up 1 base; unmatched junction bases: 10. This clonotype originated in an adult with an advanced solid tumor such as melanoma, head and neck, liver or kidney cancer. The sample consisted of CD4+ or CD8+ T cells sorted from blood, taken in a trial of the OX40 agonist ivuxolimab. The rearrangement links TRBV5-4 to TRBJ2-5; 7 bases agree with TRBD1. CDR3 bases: TGTGCCAGCAGCTTGAAGGGGGCGGCCAGCAGCCAAGAGACCCAGTACTTC. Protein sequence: CASSLKGAASSQETQYF. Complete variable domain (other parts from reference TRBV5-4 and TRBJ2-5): ETGVTQSPTHLIKTRGQQVTLRCSSQSGHNTVSWYQQALGQGPQFIFQYYREEENGRGNFPPRFSGLQFPNYSSELNVNALELDDSALYLCASSLKGAASSQETQYFGPGTRLLVL.